A selection of T cell receptor beta chains follows, all from one sample in a study of blood T cell repertoires in COVID-19. Profiling relied on immunoSEQ multiplex PCR, and the TCRdb table lists in-frame clones only, not all of them. The sample carries some 180,000 clones, about three quarters recorded once. Sequenced material: peripheral blood. These receptor sequences come from a woman of 80 years or more with active or convalescent COVID-19. Each CDR3 is given with its conserved first and last residue. Each record gives: V gene, J gene, D gene, clone size, CDR3 DNA, CDR3 protein. The D gene is left open where the match is weak. Rows give clone size only sometimes, using once, few, many, or a class for an expanded clone.

TRBV6-6,TRBJ2-2,-,-,TGTGCCAGTTTTTTACAGTACACCGGGGAGCTGTTTTTT,CASFLQYTGELFF
TRBV7-2,TRBJ1-5,-,-,TGTGCCAGCAGCTTTTCTTCTCTTGGGCGCAATCAGCCCCAGCATTTT,CASSFSSLGRNQPQHF
TRBV28,TRBJ1-1,-,-,TGTGCCAGCAGTTTAATTCAGTACATGAACACTGAAGCTTTCTTT,CASSLIQYMNTEAFF
TRBV7-9,TRBJ2-7,-,-,TGTGCCAGCAGCTTTACCAGGGTCGAGCAGTACTTC,CASSFTRVEQYF
TRBV11-2,TRBJ1-1,-,-,TGTGCCAGCAGCGAACAGGGCCGGACTGAAGCTTTCTTT,CASSEQGRTEAFF
TRBV6-6,TRBJ1-5,TRBD1,-,TGTGCCAGCACTCCACCCCCGGGACAGGGACTTCAGCCCCAGCATTTT,CASTPPPGQGLQPQHF
TRBV7-9,TRBJ1-1,-,-,TGTGCCAGCAGCTTAAGAGGGGGGGTGAACACTGAAGCTTTCTTT,CASSLRGGVNTEAFF
TRBV24-1,TRBJ2-1,-,-,TGTGCCACCAGTGGGACAGTGAGCTCCTACAATGAGCAGTTCTTC,CATSGTVSSYNEQFF
TRBV15,TRBJ2-7,-,-,TGTGCCACCGCTGGTTTTAGGGGCGAGCAGTACTTC,CATAGFRGEQYF
TRBV5-5,TRBJ1-5,-,-,TGTGCCAGCAGCTTGGTCGAGGAAACACAGCCCCAGCATTTT,CASSLVEETQPQHF
TRBV13,TRBJ2-7,TRBD2,-,TGTGCCAGCAGCCATACGGGGGGCGAGCAGTACTTC,CASSHTGGEQYF
TRBV5-6,TRBJ2-7,-,-,TGTGCCAGCAGCTTCAAGGGGCCATACTCCTACGAGCAGTACTTC,CASSFKGPYSYEQYF
TRBV3-1/TRBV3-2,TRBJ2-1,-,-,TGTGCCAGCAGCCAGGCGGGACTTTACAATGAGCAGTTCTTC,CASSQAGLYNEQFF
TRBV7-8,TRBJ2-5,-,-,TGTGCCAGCAGCTTAGCAAAAGAGCTACTCCAAGAGACCCAGTACTTC,CASSLAKELLQETQYF
TRBV27,TRBJ1-2,-,-,TGTGCCAGCAGTTTAAGACAGGCGAGCTATGGCTACACCTTC,CASSLRQASYGYTF
TRBV10-3,TRBJ1-2,TRBD1,-,TGTGCCATCAGTGAGTCCCGGACAGGGGCCAGGTATGGCTACACCTTC,CAISESRTGARYGYTF
TRBV25-1,TRBJ1-1,TRBD1,-,TGTGCCAGCACCTCTTGGACAGGGAACACTGAAGCTTTCTTT,CASTSWTGNTEAFF
TRBV10-3,TRBJ2-1,-,-,TGTGCCATCAGCGGACAGTCTGTGACCTACAATGAGCAGTTCTTC,CAISGQSVTYNEQFF
TRBV9,TRBJ1-2,TRBD1,-,TGTGCCAGCAGCGCCTCGGGACAGACCGGCTATGGCTACACCTTC,CASSASGQTGYGYTF
TRBV19,TRBJ2-1,TRBD1,-,TGTGCCACTTCGACAGGGGCCTACAATGAGCAGTTCTTC,CATSTGAYNEQFF
TRBV15,TRBJ2-3,TRBD2,-,TGTGCCACCAGCAGAGTGTCCGGGGGGTTCACAGATACGCAGTATTTT,CATSRVSGGFTDTQYF
TRBV9,TRBJ1-4,TRBD1,-,TGTGCCAGCAGCGTAGGAGGACAGGCAAATGAAAAACTGTTTTTT,CASSVGGQANEKLFF
TRBV27,TRBJ2-3,TRBD2,-,TGTGCCAGCAGTTTACCCCTAACTAGCGGGGGTATAGATACGCAGTATTTT,CASSLPLTSGGIDTQYF
TRBV30,TRBJ1-4,-,-,TGTGCCTGGAGTATATATATCAGCGATGAAAAACTGTTTTTT,CAWSIYISDEKLFF
TRBV5-1,TRBJ2-3,-,-,TGCGCCAGCAGCCCAACCCGGGGGGCGGGGAGTACAGATACGCAGTATTTT,CASSPTRGAGSTDTQYF
TRBV2,TRBJ1-2,TRBD1,-,TGTGCCAGCAGTTCCGGGGACAGGGTTCCCTATGGCTACACCTTC,CASSSGDRVPYGYTF
TRBV5-5,TRBJ2-2,TRBD2,few,TGTGCCAGCAGCTTGGCGTCGGGGGGCACCGGGGAGCTGTTTTTT,CASSLASGGTGELFF
TRBV5-1,TRBJ2-1,-,-,TGCGCCAGCAGCTTGGAGGTGATGACAGGATACAATGAGCAGTTCTTC,CASSLEVMTGYNEQFF
TRBV10-3,TRBJ2-6,-,-,TGTGCCATCAGTTTGGGCAGTCGCTTCTCTGGGGCCAACGTCCTGACTTTC,CAISLGSRFSGANVLTF
TRBV4-1,TRBJ2-4,TRBD1,-,TGCGCCAGCAGCCACTCGCAGGGGGATGACAGGGCAAACATTCAGTACTTC,CASSHSQGDDRANIQYF
TRBV3-1/TRBV3-2,TRBJ2-3,TRBD2,-,TGTGCCAGCAGCCACGCGGGAGCCGGAGATACGCAGTATTTT,CASSHAGAGDTQYF
TRBV4-1,TRBJ2-2,TRBD1,few,TGCGCCAGCAGCCCGTCCGGGACAGGGGGGGCCGGGGAGCTGTTTTTT,CASSPSGTGGAGELFF
TRBV9,TRBJ2-1,TRBD1,-,TGTGCCAGCAGCGTAGGAGGGGGCGCCTACAATGAGCAGTTCTTC,CASSVGGGAYNEQFF
TRBV5-6,TRBJ1-4,-,-,TGTGCCAGCAGCCTCGCGGGAGACAGCCAGAGTAGGGAAAAACTGTTTTTT,CASSLAGDSQSREKLFF
TRBV7-9,TRBJ2-7,-,-,TGTGCCAGCAGCCAACAGGACAGCTACGAGCAGTACTTC,CASSQQDSYEQYF
TRBV18,TRBJ1-6,-,-,TGTGCCAGCTCACCATTTCCTGGTCTTAGTTCACCCCTCCACTTT,CASSPFPGLSSPLHF
TRBV10-1,TRBJ1-1,-,-,TGCGCCAGCAGTCCTGGGAGGAACACTGAAGCTTTCTTT,CASSPGRNTEAFF
TRBV19,TRBJ1-1,-,-,TGTGCCAGTAGTATCTCAGGGGTCCAGACTGAAGCTTTCTTT,CASSISGVQTEAFF
TRBV15,TRBJ2-2,TRBD2,-,TGTGCCATACGGGACTATTACACCGGGGAGCTGTTTTTT,CAIRDYYTGELFF
TRBV12-3/TRBV12-4,TRBJ2-3,TRBD2,-,TGTGCCAGCGGACTAGCGGCGAATACGCAGTATTTT,CASGLAANTQYF
TRBV6-2/TRBV6-3,TRBJ2-4,TRBD1,-,TGTGCCAGCAGTTCCCGACAGGGATCCGTTGAAAACATTCAGTACTTC,CASSSRQGSVENIQYF